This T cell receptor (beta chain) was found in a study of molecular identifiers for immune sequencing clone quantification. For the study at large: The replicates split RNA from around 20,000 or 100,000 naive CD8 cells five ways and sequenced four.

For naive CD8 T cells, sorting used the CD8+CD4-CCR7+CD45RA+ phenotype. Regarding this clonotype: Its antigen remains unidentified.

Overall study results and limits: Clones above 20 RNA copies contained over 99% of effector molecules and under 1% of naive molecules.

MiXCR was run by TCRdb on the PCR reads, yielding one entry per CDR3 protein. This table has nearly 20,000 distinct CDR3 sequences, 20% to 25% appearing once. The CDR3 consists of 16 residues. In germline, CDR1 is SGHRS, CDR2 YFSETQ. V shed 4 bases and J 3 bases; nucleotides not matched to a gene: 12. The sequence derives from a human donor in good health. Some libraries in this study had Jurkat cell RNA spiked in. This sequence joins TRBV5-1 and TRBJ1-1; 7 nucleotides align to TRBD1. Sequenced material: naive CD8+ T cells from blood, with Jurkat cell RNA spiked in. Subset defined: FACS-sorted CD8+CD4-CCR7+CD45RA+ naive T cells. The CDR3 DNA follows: TGCGCCAGCAGCCCGACAGGGAATGAGTGGTACACTGAAGCTTTCTTT. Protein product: CASSPTGNEWYTEAFF.